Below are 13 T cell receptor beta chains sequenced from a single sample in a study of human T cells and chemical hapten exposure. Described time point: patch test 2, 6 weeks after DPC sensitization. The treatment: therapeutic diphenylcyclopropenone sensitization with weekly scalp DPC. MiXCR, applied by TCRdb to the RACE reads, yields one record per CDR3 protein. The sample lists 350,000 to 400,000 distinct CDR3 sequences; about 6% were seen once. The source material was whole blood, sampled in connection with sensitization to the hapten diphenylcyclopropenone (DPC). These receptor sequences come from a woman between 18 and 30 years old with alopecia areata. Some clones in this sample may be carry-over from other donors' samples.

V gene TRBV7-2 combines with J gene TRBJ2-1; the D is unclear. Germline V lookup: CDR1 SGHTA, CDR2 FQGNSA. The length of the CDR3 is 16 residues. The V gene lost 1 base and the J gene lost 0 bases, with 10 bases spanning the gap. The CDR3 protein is CASSLVGWSSYNEQFF. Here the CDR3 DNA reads TGTGCCAGCAGCTTAGTGGGCTGGAGCTCCTACAATGAGCAGTTCTTC.

CDR3 protein: CASSLRVDGSGNTIYF. CDR3 sequence (DNA): TGTGCCAGCAGCCTACGAGTGGACGGCTCTGGAAACACCATATATTTT. J is TRBJ1-3 and V is TRBV7-2, with D uncertain. The V gene's germline CDR1 is SGHTA and CDR2 FQGNSA. The CDR3 extends over 16 amino acids. Trimming took 5 bases from V and 0 from J, leaving 14 bases between them.

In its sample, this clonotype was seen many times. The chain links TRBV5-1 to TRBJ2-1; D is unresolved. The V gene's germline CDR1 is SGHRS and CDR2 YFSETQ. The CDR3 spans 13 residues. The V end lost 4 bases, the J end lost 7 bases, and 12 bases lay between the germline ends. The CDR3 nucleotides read TGCGCCAGCAGCGCCACACGACGAAATGAGCAGTTCTTC. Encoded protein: CASSATRRNEQFF.

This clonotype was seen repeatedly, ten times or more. For the CDR3, the DNA is TGCGCCAGCAGCCAAGATGCGTCGGCAGGGAATGGCTACACCTTC. Translated, it gives CASSQDASAGNGYTF. V gene TRBV4-3 combines with J gene TRBJ1-2; D possibly corresponds to TRBD1 (5 bases). Trimming pared 0 bases from V and 6 bases from J, leaving 14 bases between. Germline-derived CDR1 and CDR2 are LGHNA and YSLEER. The length of the CDR3 is 15 residues.

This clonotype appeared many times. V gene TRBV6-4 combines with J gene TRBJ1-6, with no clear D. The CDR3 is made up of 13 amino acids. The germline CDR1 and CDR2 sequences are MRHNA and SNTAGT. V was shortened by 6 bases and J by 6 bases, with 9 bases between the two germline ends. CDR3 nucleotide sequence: TGTGCCAGCAGGGAGGGTTCTAATTCACCCCTCCACTTT. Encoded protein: CASREGSNSPLHF.

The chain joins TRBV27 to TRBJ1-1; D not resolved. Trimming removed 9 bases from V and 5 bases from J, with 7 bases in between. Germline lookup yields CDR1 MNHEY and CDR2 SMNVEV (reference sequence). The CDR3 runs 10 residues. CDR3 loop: CASGSTEAFF. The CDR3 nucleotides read TGTGCCAGTGGTAGTACTGAAGCTTTCTTT.

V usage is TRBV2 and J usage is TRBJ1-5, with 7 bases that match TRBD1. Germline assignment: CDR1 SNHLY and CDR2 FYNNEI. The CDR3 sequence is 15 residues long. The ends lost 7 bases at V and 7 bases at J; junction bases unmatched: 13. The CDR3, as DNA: TGTGCCAGCACTATCAGACAGGGTCCCGGGCAGCCCCAGCATTTT. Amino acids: CASTIRQGPGQPQHF. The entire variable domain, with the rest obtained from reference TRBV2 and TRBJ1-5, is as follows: EPEVTQTPSHQVTQMGQEVILRCVPISNHLYFYWYRQILGQKVEFLVSFYNNEISEKSEIFDDQFSVERPDGSNFTLKIRSTKLEDSAMYFCASTIRQGPGQPQHFGDGTRLSIL.

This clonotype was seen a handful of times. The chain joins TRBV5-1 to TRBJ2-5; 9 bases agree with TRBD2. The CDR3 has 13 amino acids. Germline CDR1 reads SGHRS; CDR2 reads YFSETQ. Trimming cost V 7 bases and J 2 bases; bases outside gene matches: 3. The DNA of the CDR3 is TGCGCCAGCGTCGCGGGGGGGCAAGAGACCCAGTACTTC. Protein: CASVAGGQETQYF.

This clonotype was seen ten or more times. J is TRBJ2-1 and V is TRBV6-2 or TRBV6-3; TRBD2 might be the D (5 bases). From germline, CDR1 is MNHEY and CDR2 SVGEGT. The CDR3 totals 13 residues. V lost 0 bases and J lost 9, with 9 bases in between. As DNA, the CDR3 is TGTGCCAGCAGTTACTCGATCCGGGGTGAGCAGTTCTTC. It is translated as CASSYSIRGEQFF.

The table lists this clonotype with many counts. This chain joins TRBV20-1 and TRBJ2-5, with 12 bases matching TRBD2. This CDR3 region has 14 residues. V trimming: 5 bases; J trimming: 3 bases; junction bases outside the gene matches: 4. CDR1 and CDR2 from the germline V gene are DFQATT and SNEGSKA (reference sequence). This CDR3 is CSAPRLAGEETQYF. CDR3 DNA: TGCAGTGCTCCTCGACTAGCGGGGGAAGAGACCCAGTACTTC.

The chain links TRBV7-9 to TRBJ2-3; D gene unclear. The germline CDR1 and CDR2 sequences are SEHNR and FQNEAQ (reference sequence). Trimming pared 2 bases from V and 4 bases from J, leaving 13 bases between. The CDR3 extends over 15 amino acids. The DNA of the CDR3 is TGTGCCAGCAGCTTACAAGGATCGGCGGCAGATACGCAGTATTTT. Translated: CASSLQGSAADTQYF.

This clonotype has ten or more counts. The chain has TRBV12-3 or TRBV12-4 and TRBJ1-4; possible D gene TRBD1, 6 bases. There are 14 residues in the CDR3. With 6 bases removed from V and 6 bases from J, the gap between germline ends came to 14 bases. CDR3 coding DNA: TGTGCCAGCAGCCCACAGGGCGGGCATGAAAAACTGTTTTTT. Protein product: CASSPQGGHEKLFF.

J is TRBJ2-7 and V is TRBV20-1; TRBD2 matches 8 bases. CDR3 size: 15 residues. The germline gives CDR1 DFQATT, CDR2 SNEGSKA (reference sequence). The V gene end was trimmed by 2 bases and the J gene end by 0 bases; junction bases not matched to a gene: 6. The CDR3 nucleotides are TGCAGTGCTAGATGTCGGGGGGGCCCCTCCTACGAGCAGTACTTC. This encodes CSARCRGGPSYEQYF.